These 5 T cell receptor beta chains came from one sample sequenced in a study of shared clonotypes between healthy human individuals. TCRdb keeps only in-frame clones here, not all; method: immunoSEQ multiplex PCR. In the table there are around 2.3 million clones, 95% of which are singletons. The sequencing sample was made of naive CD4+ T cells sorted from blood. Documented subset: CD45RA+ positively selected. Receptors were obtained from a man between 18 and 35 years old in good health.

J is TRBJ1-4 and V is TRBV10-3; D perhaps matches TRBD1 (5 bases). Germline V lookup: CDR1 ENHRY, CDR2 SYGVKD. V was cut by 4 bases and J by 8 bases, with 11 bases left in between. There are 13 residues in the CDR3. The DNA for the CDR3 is TGTGCCATCAGTGTCGGGGGGGGAGAAAAACTGTTTTTT. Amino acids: CAISVGGGEKLFF.

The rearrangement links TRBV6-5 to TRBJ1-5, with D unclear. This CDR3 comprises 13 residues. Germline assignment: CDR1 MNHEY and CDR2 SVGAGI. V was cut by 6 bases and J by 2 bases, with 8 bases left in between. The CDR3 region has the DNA TGTGCCAGCAGCCAGTTGGGCAATCAGCCCCAGCATTTT. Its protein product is CASSQLGNQPQHF.

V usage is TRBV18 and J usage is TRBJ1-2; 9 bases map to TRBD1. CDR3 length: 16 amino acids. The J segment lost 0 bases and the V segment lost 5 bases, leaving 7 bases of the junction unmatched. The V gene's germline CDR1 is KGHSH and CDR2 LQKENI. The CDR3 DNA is TGTGCCAGCTCATCCCCGGGACAGGGTACTAACTATGGCTACACCTTC. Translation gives CASSSPGQGTNYGYTF.

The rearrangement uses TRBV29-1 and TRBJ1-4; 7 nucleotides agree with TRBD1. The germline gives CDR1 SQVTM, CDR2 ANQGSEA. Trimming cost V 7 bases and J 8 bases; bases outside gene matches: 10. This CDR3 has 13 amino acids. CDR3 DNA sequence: TGCAGCGGAAAGGACAGGCCTTGGGAAAAACTGTTTTTT. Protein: CSGKDRPWEKLFF.

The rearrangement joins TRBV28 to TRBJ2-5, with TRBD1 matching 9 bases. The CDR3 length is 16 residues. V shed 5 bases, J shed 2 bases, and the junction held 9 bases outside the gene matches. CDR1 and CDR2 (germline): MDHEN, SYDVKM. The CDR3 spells CASSRDRGRGQETQYF. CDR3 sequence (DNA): TGTGCCAGCAGTCGCGACAGGGGGAGGGGTCAAGAGACCCAGTACTTC.